The rows below give T cell receptor beta chains drawn from one sample of a study of T-cell reconstitution after alpha-beta-depleted transplantation in children. MiXCR, applied by TCRdb to the PCR reads, yields one record per CDR3 protein. The sample consists of 550,000 to 800,000 distinct CDR3 sequences, around 14% of them appearing once. Sample: PBMCs, taken before TCRalphabeta/CD19-depleted stem cell transplant. These receptors originate from a girl between 2 and 10 years old with congenital amegakaryocytic thrombocytopenia, due to receive a stem cell transplant. Both conserved end residues are part of each CDR3. A D gene is named only where the DNA matches it firmly. Clone size appears in some rows only: once, few, many, or a class for an expanded clone.

j_call clone_size v_call d_call cdr3_aa cdr3_nt
TRBJ2-3 many TRBV7-7 TRBD1 CASSSGTGGPTDTQYF TGTGCCAGCAGCTCTGGGACAGGGGGCCCCACAGATACGCAGTATTTT
TRBJ2-2 many TRBV7-9 TRBD2 CASSFQLAGDTGELFF TGTGCCAGCAGCTTCCAACTAGCGGGGGACACCGGGGAGCTGTTTTTT
TRBJ2-1 few TRBV4-2 NA CASSQEILNEQFF TGTGCCAGCAGCCAAGAGATCCTCAATGAGCAGTTCTTC
TRBJ2-1 many TRBV29-1 NA CSVVAVGEQFF TGCAGCGTTGTGGCAGTGGGTGAGCAGTTCTTC
TRBJ1-1 NA TRBV6-6 NA CASSYRASAFF TGTGCCAGCAGTTACAGGGCTTCCGCTTTCTTT
TRBJ2-1 many TRBV3-1 TRBD1 CASSQGGGDYNEQFF TGTGCCAGCAGCCAAGGAGGGGGCGACTACAATGAGCAGTTCTTC
TRBJ2-1 many TRBV20-1 NA CSAKAPLGSSYNEQFF TGCAGTGCTAAAGCACCCCTAGGGAGCTCCTACAATGAGCAGTTCTTC
TRBJ2-1 NA TRBV7-9 NA CASSLEPLGKRTNEQFF TGTGCCAGCAGCTTAGAGCCCTTAGGGAAACGGACCAATGAGCAGTTCTTC
TRBJ1-1 NA TRBV5-1 NA CASSFSGRVTEAFF TGCGCCAGCAGCTTTTCAGGGAGGGTCACTGAAGCTTTCTTT
TRBJ2-1 many TRBV7-9 NA CASTPNVGEEQFF TGTGCCAGCACCCCTAACGTCGGTGAGGAGCAGTTCTTC
TRBJ2-7 many TRBV5-1 TRBD2 CASGKFSGTPTYEQYF TGCGCCAGCGGGAAATTTAGCGGGACTCCCACCTACGAGCAGTACTTC
TRBJ2-1 few TRBV20-1 NA CSAARDHNEQFF TGCAGTGCCGCGAGGGACCACAATGAGCAGTTCTTC
TRBJ2-3 few TRBV14 NA CASSQGSGPTSTDTQYF TGTGCCAGCAGCCAAGGAAGCGGACCTACTAGCACAGATACGCAGTATTTT
TRBJ2-3 many TRBV20-1 TRBD2 CSASPAGADTQYF TGCAGTGCTAGCCCAGCGGGAGCAGATACGCAGTATTTT
TRBJ2-1 many TRBV12-3/TRBV12-4 TRBD2 CASSLVAGEVAYNEQFF TGTGCCAGCAGTTTAGTAGCGGGAGAGGTAGCCTACAATGAGCAGTTCTTC